These 21 T cell receptor beta chains originate from one sample sequenced in a study of blood T cell repertoires in COVID-19. The method was immunoSEQ multiplex PCR; TCRdb's version includes in-frame clones alone and lacks a portion of them. The table includes approximately 250,000 clones, 85% detected once. The specimen was peripheral blood. The receptor source for this set is a woman aged 60-75 years with active or convalescent COVID-19.

The chain joins TRBV19 to TRBJ1-1; 8 bases map to TRBD1. V lost 3 bases and J lost 2; bases outside the gene matches: 5. Germline V CDR1 and CDR2: LNHDA, SQIVND (reference sequence). CDR3 length: 15 amino acids. The CDR3 DNA reads as TGTGCCAGTAGTATCAGGGGGCGCGTAAACACTGAAGCTTTCTTT. It encodes CASSIRGRVNTEAFF.

The chain couples TRBV4-1 to TRBJ2-4; tentatively, D is TRBD2 (5 bases). The V gene lost 0 bases and the J gene lost 1 base, with 10 bases spanning the gap. Germline CDR1 MGHRA, CDR2 YSYEKL. The CDR3 runs to 16 residues. CDR3 DNA: TGCGCCAGCAGCCAAGATGATGGGGAGGCCAAAAACATTCAGTACTTC. Translated: CASSQDDGEAKNIQYF.

The rearrangement joins TRBV29-1 to TRBJ2-1, with 12 bases aligning to TRBD2. This CDR3 has 14 residues. CDR1 is SQVTM, CDR2 ANQGSEA, per germline. V was pared by 4 bases and J by 7 bases, with 5 bases of the junction left unmatched. CDR3 residues: CSVATSGRANEQFF. As DNA, the CDR3 is TGCAGCGTTGCGACTAGCGGGAGAGCGAATGAGCAGTTCTTC.

The chain links TRBV11-2 to TRBJ1-5; tentative D call: TRBD1 (5 bases). CDR3 length equals 15 residues. With 0 bases removed from V and 5 bases from J, the gap between germline ends came to 11 bases. Germline V gene lookup returns CDR1 SGHAT and CDR2 FQNNGV. The CDR3, as DNA: TGTGCCAGCAGCTTAGAAGGAGGGGAGTATCAGCCCCAGCATTTT. This codes for CASSLEGGEYQPQHF.

The chain combines TRBV7-6 with TRBJ1-1; D is perhaps TRBD1 (6 bases). Germline CDR1 and CDR2: SGHVS and FNYEAQ. V was trimmed by 4 bases and J by 0 bases, leaving 12 bases between them. This CDR3 is built from 15 residues. The DNA of the CDR3 is TGTGCCAGCAGCTCCCTCACAGGGATGAACACTGAAGCTTTCTTT. It translates to CASSSLTGMNTEAFF.

This rearrangement joins TRBV2 to TRBJ1-2; D is unresolved. V lost 7 bases to trimming and J lost 1 base, with 10 bases between them. The CDR3 contains 13 residues. Germline V gene lookup returns CDR1 SNHLY and CDR2 FYNNEI. For the CDR3, the DNA is TGTGCCAGCAACCGGGGTCATAACTATGGCTACACCTTC. Amino acids: CASNRGHNYGYTF.

The chain employs TRBV14 and TRBJ1-2, with 12 positions matching TRBD1. Germline values: CDR1 SGHDN, CDR2 FVKESK. The V and J ends lost 4 bases and 9 bases, in that order; junction bases with no gene match: 18. CDR3 length equals 18 residues. CDR3 nucleotide sequence: TGTGCCAGCAGCCTTATGGGACAGGGGGCGGTCGCTCCCCCTTGCTACACCTTC. This encodes CASSLMGQGAVAPPCYTF.

This chain uses TRBV18 with TRBJ2-6; 7 bases align to TRBD1. The CDR3 is 17 residues long. The germline CDR1 and CDR2 sequences are KGHSH and LQKENI. Trimming at V came to 6 bases and at J to 0 bases, leaving 8 bases not matched to a gene. The DNA for the CDR3 is TGTGCCAGCTCCCTAGGACAGGTGAGCTCTGGGGCCAACGTCCTGACTTTC. Its protein is CASSLGQVSSGANVLTF.

This sequence joins TRBV25-1 and TRBJ2-5; 7 bases match TRBD2. V trimming: 6 bases; J trimming: 0 bases; junction bases outside the gene matches: 10. From germline, CDR1 is MGHDK and CDR2 SYGVNS. The CDR3 loop spans 16 amino acids. This CDR3 is CASRARGEIYQETQYF. The CDR3 region has the DNA TGTGCCAGCAGAGCTCGGGGGGAGATTTACCAAGAGACCCAGTACTTC.

This sequence joins TRBV7-9 and TRBJ2-1; 7 bases agree with TRBD2. CDR1 SEHNR and CDR2 FQNEAQ come from the germline V gene (reference sequence). J gave up 11 bases and V 5 bases, and 12 bases lay outside the gene matches. The CDR3 runs to 14 residues. The CDR3 coding sequence is TGTGCCAGCAGCCCCCCCCGTGGGGAGGGGCAGCAGTTCTTC. Amino acids: CASSPPRGEGQQFF. Full variable domain (remainder filled in from reference TRBV7-9 and TRBJ2-1): DTGVSQNPRHKITKRGQNVTFRCDPISEHNRLYWYRQTLGQGPEFLTYFQNEAQLEKSRLLSDRFSAERPKGSFSTLEIQRTEQGDSAMYLCASSPPRGEGQQFFGPGTRLTVL.

V gene TRBV5-6 combines with J gene TRBJ2-1; 15 nucleotides line up with TRBD2. Germline V lookup: CDR1 SGHDT, CDR2 YYEEEE. This CDR3 contains 18 residues. Trimming removed 4 bases from V and 2 bases from J; junction bases left unmatched: 7. The CDR3: CASSLRTSGRATYNEQFF. In DNA, the CDR3 is TGTGCCAGCAGCCTACGGACTAGCGGGAGGGCCACCTACAATGAGCAGTTCTTC. The full variable domain, completed using reference TRBV5-6 and TRBJ2-1, is DAGVTQSPTHLIKTRGQQVTLRCSPKSGHDTVSWYQQALGQGPQFIFQYYEEEERQRGNFPDRFSGHQFPNYSSELNVNALLLGDSALYLCASSLRTSGRATYNEQFFGPGTRLTVL.

This rearrangement joins TRBV7-9 to TRBJ2-7; 9 nucleotides match TRBD2. V shed 1 base, J shed 7 bases, and the junction held 5 bases outside the gene matches. Germline V lookup: CDR1 SEHNR, CDR2 FQNEAQ (reference sequence). The length of the CDR3 is 14 residues. The CDR3 bases are TGTGCCAGCAGCTTAGGCGGGGGGGCTGGGGAGCAGTACGTC. Protein product: CASSLGGGAGEQYV.

The CDR3 DNA reads as TGTGCCAGCACCGAGGACAGGGCCTCCTACAATGAGCAGTTCTTC. Protein sequence: CASTEDRASYNEQFF. The chain joins TRBV5-4 to TRBJ2-1; 8 bases match TRBD1. CDR3 size: 15 residues. Germline loops: CDR1 SGHNT, CDR2 YYREEE (reference sequence). V lost 6 bases, J lost 0 bases, and 5 bases stayed unmatched.

This clone was detected once. The V gene is TRBV5-1, the J gene TRBJ1-6; D not resolved. This CDR3 has 13 residues. Trimming left V 2 bases short and J 5 bases short, with 5 bases between. In germline, CDR1 is SGHRS, CDR2 YFSETQ. The CDR3: CASSLINNSPLHF. For the CDR3, the DNA is TGCGCCAGCAGCTTAATTAATAATTCACCCCTCCACTTT.

The chain joins TRBV10-2 to TRBJ1-4; D is unresolved. CDR3 length: 14 residues. V lost 2 bases, J lost 10 bases, and 14 bases lay in between. CDR1 WSHSY and CDR2 SAAADI come from the germline V gene. The CDR3, as DNA: TGCGCCAGCAGTGAGGAAAGGGAGGTGGCAAAACTGTTTTTT. Its protein product is CASSEEREVAKLFF.

The V and J genes are TRBV5-1 and TRBJ1-2, with 8 bases that match TRBD1. V trimming: 4 bases; J trimming: 0 bases; junction bases outside the gene matches: 5. This CDR3 comprises 15 residues. Germline CDR1 SGHRS, CDR2 YFSETQ. CDR3 sequence (DNA): TGCGCCAGCAGCGAAGACAGGGGATCTAACTATGGCTACACCTTC. It specifies CASSEDRGSNYGYTF.

This clone is deemed medium-sized. The gene calls are TRBV18 and TRBJ1-1, with D possibly matching TRBD1 (6 bases). The V end lost 3 bases, the J end lost 0 bases, and 17 bases lay between the germline ends. In germline, CDR1 is KGHSH, CDR2 LQKENI. The CDR3 is 17 amino acids. CDR3: CASSPPGVRSMNTEAFF. CDR3 DNA sequence: TGTGCCAGCTCACCCCCAGGGGTTCGAAGCATGAACACTGAAGCTTTCTTT.

The CDR3 is CASSLGLAGGENIQYF. The CDR3 DNA reads as TGTGCCAGCAGCTTGGGACTAGCGGGGGGCGAAAACATTCAGTACTTC. This chain uses TRBV5-5 with TRBJ2-4; TRBD2 matches at 13 bases. Per the germline V gene, CDR1 is SGHKS and CDR2 is YYEKEE (reference sequence). The V and J ends lost 0 bases and 5 bases, in that order; junction bases with no gene match: 2. This CDR3 has 16 residues.

The chain has TRBV10-3 and TRBJ1-4, with 9 bases that match TRBD1. The ends lost 6 bases at V and 6 bases at J; junction bases unmatched: 8. The CDR3 has 15 amino acids. Germline lookup yields CDR1 ENHRY and CDR2 SYGVKD. The CDR3 DNA is TGTGCCATCAGGGAGACAGGGGGAGGTGATGAAAAACTGTTTTTT. Translating gives CAIRETGGGDEKLFF.

This rearrangement joins TRBV1 to TRBJ1-1. TRBV1 is assigned pseudogene status. The CDR3 consists of 13 residues. The CDR3 DNA sequence: TGCACCAGCAGCCAAAAGGGAGAAACTGAAGCTTTCTTT. Protein product: CTSSQKGETEAFF.

The J gene is TRBJ2-7, the V gene TRBV10-3; tentatively, D is TRBD1 (6 bases). CDR3 size: 13 residues. V lost 3 bases and J lost 3, with 9 bases in between. Germline lookup yields CDR1 ENHRY and CDR2 SYGVKD. The CDR3 loop is CAISEGTNYEQYV. CDR3 DNA sequence: TGTGCCATCAGTGAAGGGACAAACTACGAGCAGTACGTC.